Sequencing of this T cell receptor (beta chain) was carried out in a study of T cells in Graves' hyperthyroidism and ophthalmopathy. Losses at the gene ends were 3 bases for V and 11 bases for J; bases not matched to a gene: 21. There are 17 residues in the CDR3. CDR1 and CDR2 from the germline V gene are SGHTS and YDEGEE. This clonotype was seen ten or more times. TCR beta CDR3 sequences were amplified from RNA transcripts. An initial round of RT-PCR targeting the TCR CDR3 relied on the HTBI primer set. One entry per CDR3 protein results from TCRdb running MiXCR on the multiplex PCR reads. In the table there are almost 50,000 distinct CDR3 sequences, roughly 56% of which are singletons.

Source material: peripheral blood or thyroid tissue (not recorded which). The sequence came from a man between 18 and 29 years old with Graves' hyperthyroidism. The chain employs TRBV5-8 and TRBJ2-5; 8 nucleotides align to TRBD2. The CDR3 nucleotides are TGTGCCAGCAGCTCCCCGGGACTAGTCACTGGGGAAGGGACTCAGTACTTC. Translating it yields CASSSPGLVTGEGTQYF. The full variable domain, rest sourced from reference TRBV5-8 and TRBJ2-5, is EAGVTQSPTHLIKTRGQQATLRCSPISGHTSVYWYQQALGLGLQFLLWYDEGEERNRGNFPPRFSGRQFPNYSSELNVNALELEDSALYLCASSSPGLVTGEGTQYFGPGTRLLVL.